This is a list of T cell receptor beta chains from one sample in a study of blood T cell repertoires in COVID-19. Using immunoSEQ multiplex PCR, the repertoire was profiled, and TCRdb retains in-frame clones only, with some absent. The repertoire holds roughly 250,000 clones, with around 85% as singletons. The sequencing sample was made of peripheral blood. Every receptor here comes from a human donor with COVID-19, enrolled during active disease. The donor label of this sample is uncertain. Each CDR3 is given with its conserved first and last residue. A D gene is named only where the DNA matches it firmly. The listing skips clone size in some rows; elsewhere it reads once, few, many or a size class.

TRBJ1-2 | . | TRBV19 | . | 14 | CASTPARDRVGYTF | TGTGCCAGTACCCCGGCGCGGGACCGGGTAGGCTACACCTTC
TRBJ1-3 | . | TRBV5-4 | . | 17 | CASSPGGATNSGNTIYF | TGTGCCAGCAGCCCTGGGGGGGCAACAAACTCTGGAAACACCATATATTTT
TRBJ1-5 | . | TRBV5-1 | once | 13 | CASSADSFQPQHF | TGCGCCAGCAGCGCAGACAGTTTCCAACCCCAGCATTTT
TRBJ1-6 | TRBD1 | TRBV5-1 | . | 15 | CASSLEGARNSPLHF | TGCGCCAGCAGCTTGGAGGGGGCGAGGAATTCACCCCTCCACTTT
TRBJ1-6 | . | TRBV19 | few | 19 | CASSVSRGGSFFGSSPLHF | TGTGCCAGTAGTGTGAGCCGTGGGGGCTCCTTCTTCGGAAGTTCACCCCTCCACTTT
TRBJ2-5 | . | TRBV7-3 | . | 14 | CASSLAGSQETQYF | TGTGCCAGCAGCTTAGCGGGATCCCAAGAGACCCAGTACTTC
TRBJ2-7 | TRBD1 | TRBV2 | . | 14 | CASSAGQGVYEQYF | TGTGCCAGCAGTGCCGGACAGGGGGTCTACGAGCAGTACTTC
TRBJ2-6 | . | TRBV28 | . | 15 | CASSFLTSGANVLTF | TGTGCCAGCAGTTTTCTCACTTCTGGGGCCAACGTCCTGACTTTC
TRBJ2-5 | TRBD2 | TRBV29-1 | . | 17 | CSVEGLLAGRGGETQYF | TGCAGCGTTGAAGGACTACTAGCGGGACGGGGCGGGGAGACCCAGTACTTC
TRBJ1-4 | . | TRBV11-2 | . | 14 | CASSARTINEKLFF | TGTGCCAGCAGCGCCCGGACAATAAATGAAAAACTGTTTTTT
TRBJ2-5 | . | TRBV11-3 | . | 16 | CASSLARGQGQETQYF | TGTGCCAGCAGCTTAGCCCGGGGCCAGGGGCAAGAGACCCAGTACTTC
TRBJ1-1 | . | TRBV18 | few | 15 | CASSRGVDEATEAFF | TGTGCCAGCTCACGCGGGGTGGATGAAGCCACTGAAGCTTTCTTT
TRBJ1-6 | TRBD1 | TRBV19 | . | 15 | CASSTTGVANSPLHF | TGTGCCAGTAGTACGACAGGGGTGGCGAATTCACCCCTCCACTTT
TRBJ2-1 | . | TRBV29-1 | . | 11 | CSVELFNEQFF | TGCAGCGTTGAACTCTTCAATGAGCAGTTCTTC
TRBJ1-2 | . | TRBV28 | . | 14 | CASRGAALYPGYTF | TGTGCCAGCAGGGGGGCAGCCCTATACCCCGGCTACACCTTC
TRBJ1-2 | . | TRBV27 | . | 12 | CASGEGPYGYTF | TGTGCCAGCGGGGAGGGTCCCTATGGCTACACCTTC
TRBJ1-1 | . | TRBV2 | once | 12 | CASTRAFTEAFF | TGTGCCAGCACGCGGGCTTTCACTGAAGCTTTCTTT
TRBJ2-5 | . | TRBV24-1 | . | 12 | CATSTSEETQYF | TGTGCCACCAGTACGTCAGAAGAGACCCAGTACTTC
TRBJ1-5 | . | TRBV30 | once | 12 | CAWSAGERAQHF | TGTGCCTGGAGTGCAGGGGAAAGGGCCCAGCATTTT
TRBJ1-6 | . | TRBV28 | . | 15 | CASSWRGLDNSPLHF | TGTGCCAGCAGTTGGCGAGGGCTCGATAATTCACCCCTCCACTTT
TRBJ1-1 | . | TRBV29-1 | . | 17 | CSVDGGAALYANTEAFF | TGCAGCGTTGATGGCGGGGCCGCCTTGTACGCTAACACTGAAGCTTTCTTT
TRBJ1-6 | . | TRBV18 | . | 16 | CASSPGSGGPNSPLHF | TGTGCCAGCTCACCGGGGTCGGGGGGACCGAATTCACCCCTCCACTTT
TRBJ2-1 | . | TRBV29-1 | many | 14 | CSVAGSSSYNEQFF | TGCAGCGTTGCAGGCAGTAGCTCCTACAATGAGCAGTTCTTC
TRBJ1-1 | . | TRBV14 | . | 16 | CASSQDLTGGGSEAFF | TGTGCCAGCAGCCAAGATTTGACGGGCGGGGGCTCTGAAGCTTTCTTT
TRBJ1-5 | . | TRBV6-6 | medium-sized | 15 | CASSYSGRGYQPQHF | TGTGCCAGCAGTTACTCGGGGCGGGGTTACCAGCCCCAGCATTTT
TRBJ2-1 | TRBD1 | TRBV7-3 | . | 16 | CASSPVSGGSYNEQFF | TGTGCCAGCAGCCCGGTTTCAGGGGGTTCCTACAATGAGCAGTTCTTC
TRBJ2-5 | TRBD2 | TRBV30 | . | 14 | CAWSVGLAMETQYF | TGTGCCTGGAGTGTAGGACTAGCAATGGAGACCCAGTACTTC
TRBJ2-1 | TRBD2 | TRBV5-1 | . | 16 | CASSLNIAGNYNEQFF | TGCGCCAGCAGCTTGAATATAGCGGGGAACTACAATGAGCAGTTCTTC
TRBJ1-2 | . | TRBV27 | . | 14 | CASSLNRVDYGYTF | TGTGCCAGCAGTTTGAACAGGGTGGACTATGGCTACACCTTC
TRBJ2-7 | TRBD2 | TRBV18 | few | 14 | CASSEGLAGYEQYF | TGTGCCAGCTCGGAGGGACTAGCGGGCTACGAGCAGTACTTC
TRBJ1-1 | . | TRBV2 | . | 14 | CASSEARDITEAFF | TGTGCCAGCAGTGAAGCACGGGACATCACTGAAGCTTTCTTT
TRBJ1-2 | TRBD1 | TRBV5-6 | . | 14 | CASTGTGVEDGYTF | TGTGCCAGCACAGGAACAGGGGTTGAAGATGGCTACACCTTC
TRBJ2-2 | . | TRBV27 | . | 12 | CASAWRTGELFF | TGTGCCAGCGCGTGGAGGACCGGGGAGCTGTTTTTT
TRBJ1-6 | . | TRBV5-1 | . | 16 | CASSLESSQVPSPLHF | TGCGCCAGCAGCTTGGAATCCTCACAAGTTCCTTCACCCCTCCACTTT
TRBJ1-1 | TRBD1 | TRBV30 | . | 17 | CAWSGPTRQGKDTEAFF | TGTGCCTGGAGTGGCCCAACTCGACAGGGTAAAGACACTGAAGCTTTCTTT
TRBJ1-5 | . | TRBV19 | . | 12 | CASSISDQPQHF | TGTGCCAGTAGTATTTCCGATCAGCCCCAGCATTTT
TRBJ1-1 | . | TRBV19 | . | 13 | CAAGGTLNTEAFF | TGTGCCGCGGGGGGGACCTTGAACACTGAAGCTTTCTTT
TRBJ2-1 | TRBD2 | TRBV18 | . | 16 | CASSPESGRAGNEQFF | TGTGCCAGCTCACCAGAAAGCGGGAGGGCCGGAAATGAGCAGTTCTTC
TRBJ2-2 | . | TRBV12-3/TRBV12-4 | . | 13 | CASSLPRGGELFF | TGTGCCAGCAGTTTGCCCAGGGGTGGGGAGCTGTTTTTT
TRBJ2-1 | . | TRBV12-2 | . | 19 | CASRLEPSPGLAGGNEQFF | TGTGCAAGTCGCTTAGAACCCTCTCCGGGACTAGCGGGAGGTAATGAGCAGTTCTTC
TRBJ1-2 | TRBD1 | TRBV3-1/TRBV3-2 | . | 17 | CASSQDVIGTGSHGYTF | TGTGCCAGCAGCCAAGATGTTATAGGGACAGGGTCTCATGGCTACACCTTC
TRBJ2-5 | TRBD2 | TRBV29-1 | . | 12 | CSAGLTQETQYF | TGCAGCGCGGGACTAACCCAAGAGACCCAGTACTTC
TRBJ1-1 | TRBD1 | TRBV9 | . | 16 | CASSALTGQVNTEAFF | TGTGCCAGCAGCGCCTTGACCGGACAGGTCAACACTGAAGCTTTCTTT
TRBJ1-6 | TRBD1 | TRBV5-1 | . | 15 | CASSFDRGNNSPLHF | TGCGCCAGCAGCTTCGACAGGGGAAACAATTCACCCCTCCACTTT
TRBJ1-2 | TRBD1 | TRBV2 | . | 12 | CASSEDRVGYTF | TGTGCCAGCAGCGAAGACAGGGTTGGCTACACCTTC
TRBJ1-1 | TRBD1 | TRBV5-1 | once | 15 | CASSWTQGAHTEAFF | TGCGCCAGCAGCTGGACACAGGGGGCTCACACTGAAGCTTTCTTT
TRBJ2-7 | TRBD1 | TRBV11-1 | . | 14 | CASGPETGTYEQYF | TGTGCCAGCGGCCCGGAGACAGGGACCTACGAGCAGTACTTC
TRBJ1-2 | . | TRBV27 | . | 14 | CASSEEGNGYGYTF | TGTGCCAGCAGCGAGGAGGGAAACGGCTATGGCTACACCTTC
TRBJ2-7 | . | TRBV6-1 | . | 11 | CASSGAYEQYF | TGTGCCAGCAGCGGGGCCTACGAGCAGTACTTC
TRBJ2-3 | . | TRBV29-1 | . | 14 | CSVGGNLHTDTQYF | TGCAGCGTAGGGGGAAACCTCCACACAGATACGCAGTATTTT
TRBJ2-3 | TRBD2 | TRBV2 | . | 15 | CASSELAGGLDTQYF | TGTGCCAGCAGTGAACTAGCGGGAGGTCTGGATACGCAGTATTTT
TRBJ2-5 | TRBD1 | TRBV19 | once | 14 | CASSLRTGKETQYF | TGTGCCAGTAGTTTGAGGACAGGAAAAGAGACCCAGTACTTC
TRBJ2-5 | . | TRBV6-5 | . | 14 | CASSYSRPGETQYF | TGTGCCAGCAGTTACTCGAGGCCCGGAGAGACCCAGTACTTC
TRBJ2-7 | TRBD2 | TRBV15 | . | 14 | CATSAGGGTYEQYF | TGTGCCACCAGCGCGGGGGGAGGGACCTACGAGCAGTACTTC
TRBJ1-2 | . | TRBV19 | . | 14 | CASSIARGSGGYTF | TGTGCCAGTAGTATAGCGCGGGGATCCGGTGGCTACACCTTC